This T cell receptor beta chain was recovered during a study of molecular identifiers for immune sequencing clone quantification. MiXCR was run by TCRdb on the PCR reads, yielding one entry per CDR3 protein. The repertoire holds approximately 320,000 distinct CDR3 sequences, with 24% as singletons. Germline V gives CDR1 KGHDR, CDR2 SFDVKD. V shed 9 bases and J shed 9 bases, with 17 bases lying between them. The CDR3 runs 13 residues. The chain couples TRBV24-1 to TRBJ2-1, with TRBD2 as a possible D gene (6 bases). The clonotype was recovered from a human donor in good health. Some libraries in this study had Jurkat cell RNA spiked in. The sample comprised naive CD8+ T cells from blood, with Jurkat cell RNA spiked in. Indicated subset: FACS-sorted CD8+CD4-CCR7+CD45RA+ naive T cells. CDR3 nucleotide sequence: TGTGCCACCTCCGGGACTGGTGGGGGTGAGCAGTTCTTC. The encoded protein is CATSGTGGGEQFF.